Each of the 17 T cell receptor beta chains below was sequenced from the same sample in a study of T cells in Graves' hyperthyroidism and ophthalmopathy. From RNA transcripts, TCR beta CDR3 regions were amplified. Researchers ran a first-round RT-PCR on the TCR CDR3 using the HTBI primer set. TCRdb recomputed calls from the multiplex PCR reads with MiXCR, one row per CDR3 protein. The data hold roughly 500,000 distinct CDR3 sequences, with about 16% observed a single time. Sequenced material: blood. These receptor sequences come from a woman aged 25 to 39 with Graves' ophthalmopathy.

This clonotype was recorded at least ten times. The CDR3 loop is CASSPQLEKGGSDTQYF. The CDR3 nucleotides are TGCGCCAGCAGCCCCCAACTGGAGAAAGGGGGGTCAGATACGCAGTATTTT. The rearrangement joins TRBV5-1 to TRBJ2-3; D possibly uses TRBD1 or TRBD2 (6 bases each). The CDR3 covers 17 residues. V was cut by 4 bases and J by 4 bases, with 22 bases left in between. Germline CDR1 and CDR2: SGHRS and YFSETQ.

This clonotype was detected ten times or more. The chain combines TRBV7-9 with TRBJ2-1; 12 nucleotides line up with TRBD2. Unmatched junction bases numbered 3, after V lost 6 bases and J lost 9 bases. The germline CDR1 and CDR2 sequences are SEHNR and FQNEAQ (reference sequence). This CDR3 comprises 13 residues. CDR3 DNA sequence: TGTGCCAGCAGGCTAGCGGGAGGGCCTGAGCAGTTCTTC. Translation gives CASRLAGGPEQFF.

This clonotype was seen many times. The chain links TRBV12-3 or TRBV12-4 to TRBJ2-4; 7 bases are a match to TRBD2. CDR3 length: 15 amino acids. V dropped 5 bases and J dropped 5; count of bases not matched to a gene: 9. The CDR3 protein is CASSPDRGDENIQYF. CDR3 sequence (DNA): TGTGCCAGCAGTCCAGACCGGGGGGACGAAAACATTCAGTACTTC.

This clonotype was seen many times. The V and J genes are TRBV7-8 and TRBJ2-5; 11 positions agree with TRBD2. CDR3 length: 14 residues. Looked up from germline, CDR1 is SGHVS and CDR2 is FQNEAQ. V shed 4 bases and J 4 bases; nucleotides not matched to a gene: 2. The CDR3 DNA follows: TGTGCCAGCAGCTCGACTAGCGGGACAGAGACCCAGTACTTC. Amino acids: CASSSTSGTETQYF.

This clonotype came up many times. V and J are TRBV6-1 and TRBJ2-5; D is uncertain. In germline, CDR1 is MNHNS, CDR2 SASEGT. V was shortened by 8 bases and J by 3 bases, with 19 bases between the two germline ends. The CDR3 consists of 15 residues. The CDR3 nucleotides are TGTGCCAGCCTTAAGGGCGAAGGTGGGGAAGAGACCCAGTACTTC. Translation: CASLKGEGGEETQYF.

The chain joins TRBV18 to TRBJ2-7; 10 bases line up with TRBD2. V shed 6 bases, J shed 4 bases, and the junction held 12 bases outside the gene matches. This CDR3 comprises 16 residues. Germline CDR1 KGHSH, CDR2 LQKENI. The CDR3 region is CASSHSDASGSYEQYF. The CDR3 region has the DNA TGTGCCAGCTCCCACTCCGACGCTAGCGGGAGTTACGAGCAGTACTTC.

This clonotype was recorded a few times. This chain uses TRBV7-8 with TRBJ1-1; D not resolved. With 4 bases removed from V and 1 base from J, the gap between germline ends came to 13 bases. This CDR3 spans 15 amino acids. Per germline, CDR1 SGHVS and CDR2 FQNEAQ. The CDR3 reads CASSYSVGRNTEAFF. The DNA of the CDR3 is TGTGCCAGCAGCTATTCGGTTGGGAGGAACACTGAAGCTTTCTTT.

The J gene is TRBJ2-3, the V gene TRBV27; 7 bases are a match to TRBD2. The trim removed 6 bases at V and 4 bases at J, leaving 10 bases unmatched. Germline V gene data show CDR1 as MNHEY and CDR2 as SMNVEV (reference sequence). The CDR3 covers 15 residues. CDR3 sequence reads: CASRQMAGVSDTQYF. CDR3 bases: TGTGCCAGCAGACAAATGGCGGGAGTATCAGATACGCAGTATTTT.

The rearrangement links TRBV12-3 or TRBV12-4 to TRBJ2-7, with 13 positions matching TRBD2. With 0 bases clipped from V and 2 bases from J, the junction kept 10 bases outside the gene matches. The CDR3 is 19 residues long. The CDR3 loop is CASSLAHGLAGVGAYEQYF. The CDR3 DNA is TGTGCCAGCAGTTTAGCGCATGGACTAGCGGGAGTAGGCGCCTACGAGCAGTACTTC.

The chain is built from TRBV19 and TRBJ2-3; 16 bases agree with TRBD2. Trimming cost V 4 bases and J 5 bases; bases outside gene matches: 9. The length of the CDR3 is 18 residues. Per germline, CDR1 LNHDA and CDR2 SQIVND (reference sequence). DNA for the CDR3: TGTGCCAGTAGTAACCTCGGGACTAGCGGGAGGGCGGAAGATACGCAGTATTTT. Translating gives CASSNLGTSGRAEDTQYF.

V usage is TRBV20-1 and J usage is TRBJ1-4; 8 bases line up with TRBD1. This CDR3 spans 15 amino acids. Trimming at V came to 4 bases and at J to 5 bases, leaving 9 bases not matched to a gene. The germline V gene has CDR1 DFQATT and CDR2 SNEGSKA (reference sequence). Here the CDR3 DNA reads TGCAGTGCTAAGGTCCCCGGGACAGGCAATGAAAAACTGTTTTTT. Its translation: CSAKVPGTGNEKLFF.

The rearrangement joins TRBV27 to TRBJ2-7; 8 nucleotides line up with TRBD1. The CDR3 runs 15 residues. Germline trimming cut 5 bases from V and 1 base from J; bases unmatched to any gene: 7. Germline values: CDR1 MNHEY, CDR2 SMNVEV (reference sequence). The CDR3 DNA is TGTGCCAGCAGTACCGGACAGGGCATATCCTACGAGCAGTACTTC. This encodes CASSTGQGISYEQYF.

The sample holds many counts of this clonotype. The genes are TRBV19 and TRBJ2-7; D may be TRBD2 (6 bases). From germline, CDR1 is LNHDA and CDR2 SQIVND (reference sequence). CDR3 size: 14 residues. The ends were cut back, 3 bases at V and 6 bases at J, with 15 bases in the middle. CDR3 region: CASSIGGIAPEQYF. CDR3 in DNA: TGTGCCAGTAGTATTGGAGGGATCGCCCCCGAGCAGTACTTC.

This clonotype has ten or more counts. The J gene is TRBJ2-7, the V gene TRBV11-2; 9 bases agree with TRBD1. Germline trimming cut 2 bases from V and 5 bases from J; bases unmatched to any gene: 7. Germline V gene lookup returns CDR1 SGHAT and CDR2 FQNNGV. The CDR3 is 15 amino acids. CDR3 coding DNA: TGTGCCAGCAGCTTACCCTGGACAGGGGTAAACGAGCAGTACTTC. The encoded protein is CASSLPWTGVNEQYF.

This clonotype was observed at least ten times. The DNA for the CDR3 is TGTGCCAGCAAGTCTAGCGGTTACAATGAGCAGTTCTTC. It codes for CASKSSGYNEQFF. The rearrangement joins TRBV2 to TRBJ2-1, with TRBD2 matching 7 bases. Germline CDR1 is SNHLY and CDR2 is FYNNEI. The V gene end was trimmed by 7 bases and the J gene end by 4 bases; junction bases not matched to a gene: 4. This CDR3 has 13 amino acids.

This clonotype was observed at least ten times. J is TRBJ2-7 and V is TRBV10-3, with a tentative D call TRBD2 (6 bases). V lost 4 bases, J lost 13 bases, and 20 bases lay in between. There are 13 residues in the CDR3. Germline loops: CDR1 ENHRY, CDR2 SYGVKD. CDR3 protein: CAISGAGGTPQYF. The CDR3 DNA reads as TGTGCCATCAGTGGGGCTGGAGGGACCCCGCAATACTTC.

This clonotype was picked up many times. The rearrangement links TRBV2 to TRBJ2-1; tentatively, D is TRBD2 (5 bases). The CDR3 consists of 15 residues. V was shortened by 6 bases and J by 5 bases, with 17 bases between the two germline ends. Germline CDR1 and CDR2: SNHLY and FYNNEI. CDR3 nucleotides: TGTGCCAGCAGAGCAGGTCCGGGGATCGACAATGAGCAGTTCTTC. Encoded protein: CASRAGPGIDNEQFF.